The 23 T cell receptor beta chains below come from one sample, sequenced in a study of OX40 agonist ivuxolimab in advanced cancers. TCRdb's copy holds only in-frame clones and misses some; the assay was immunoSEQ multiplex PCR. This table holds about 79,000 clones, roughly 88% found once. Sequencing used CD4+ or CD8+ T cells sorted from blood, obtained in a trial of the OX40 agonist ivuxolimab. These receptors came from an adult with an advanced solid tumor such as melanoma, head and neck, liver or kidney cancer.

This clone has just one count. The chain is built from TRBV6-5 and TRBJ2-7; TRBD2 aligns across 9 bases. This CDR3 has 13 amino acids. Germline values: CDR1 MNHEY, CDR2 SVGAGI. V shed 6 bases and J 4 bases; nucleotides not matched to a gene: 4. The DNA for the CDR3 is TGTGCCAGCAGGCGGGAGGGCCAGTACGAGCAGTACTTC. It is translated as CASRREGQYEQYF.

V and J are TRBV2 and TRBJ1-5; tentatively, D is TRBD1 (6 bases). The CDR3 totals 14 residues. CDR1 is SNHLY and CDR2 is FYNNEI in the germline V gene. Trimming took 3 bases from V and 7 from J, leaving 13 bases between them. The CDR3 reads CASSEGGRGQPQHF. In DNA, the CDR3 is TGTGCCAGCAGTGAGGGGGGCAGGGGACAGCCCCAGCATTTT.

The chain recombines TRBV7-2 with TRBJ2-5; TRBD2 matches at 7 bases. The germline gives CDR1 SGHTA, CDR2 FQGNSA. The V gene end was trimmed by 3 bases and the J gene end by 1 base; junction bases not matched to a gene: 2. CDR3 size: 14 residues. The CDR3 sequence: CASSFGGGQETQYF. The CDR3 DNA sequence: TGTGCCAGCAGCTTTGGGGGGGGCCAAGAGACCCAGTACTTC.

This clone was seen a handful of times. This sequence joins TRBV7-9 and TRBJ1-2; possibly TRBD1 for D (6 bases). Looked up from germline, CDR1 is SEHNR and CDR2 is FQNEAQ (reference sequence). V shed 5 bases and J shed 8 bases, with 18 bases lying between them. The CDR3 contains 14 residues. CDR3 DNA sequence: TGTGCCAGCAGCCCCCCCGGGGGGGCAGGGGGCTACACCTTC. As protein: CASSPPGGAGGYTF.

The V and J genes are TRBV7-8 and TRBJ2-2; 10 bases align to TRBD2. The CDR3 consists of 14 residues. V was clipped by 1 base and J by 7 bases; unmatched bases: 0. Germline V CDR1 and CDR2: SGHVS, FQNEAQ. CDR3 sequence reads: CASSLGTSGGELFF. The CDR3 DNA is TGTGCCAGCAGCTTAGGGACTAGCGGCGGGGAGCTGTTTTTT.

CDR3 in amino acids: CASSLIQETQYF. CDR3 DNA: TGTGCCAGCAGCTTAATCCAAGAGACCCAGTACTTC. V is TRBV7-9 and J is TRBJ2-5; D unclear. This CDR3 region has 12 residues. Germline CDR1 and CDR2: SEHNR and FQNEAQ (reference sequence). V lost 2 bases, J lost 1 base, and 2 bases lay in between.

The CDR3 region is CTSSQEYPPGYEQYF. The CDR3 coding sequence is TGCACCAGCAGCCAAGAATACCCGCCGGGCTACGAGCAGTACTTC. This chain connects TRBV1 to TRBJ2-7; the D call in the table, TRBD2, was not verified against the DNA. TRBV1 has pseudogene status. This CDR3 spans 15 amino acids.

The chain recombines TRBV9 with TRBJ1-1; D is uncertain. The CDR3 is 16 residues long. Trimming took 0 bases from V and 1 from J, leaving 13 bases between them. Germline lookup yields CDR1 SGDLS and CDR2 YYNGEE. The CDR3 DNA reads as TGTGCCAGCAGCGTAGCTTCAAGGTCTCCGAACACTGAAGCTTTCTTT. Translating gives CASSVASRSPNTEAFF. Supplemented by reference TRBV9 and TRBJ1-1, the full variable domain reads DSGVTQTPKHLITATGQRVTLRCSPRSGDLSVYWYQQSLDQGLQFLIQYYNGEERAKGNILERFSAQQFPDLHSELNLSSLELGDSALYFCASSVASRSPNTEAFFGQGTRLTVV.

This chain links TRBV7-9 with TRBJ2-3; no definite D call. V gave up 1 base and J gave up 5 bases, with 10 bases separating them. The germline V gene has CDR1 SEHNR and CDR2 FQNEAQ (reference sequence). The CDR3 is 14 residues long. The DNA for the CDR3 is TGTGCCAGCAGCTTAGGTTTAACCCAAGATACGCAGTATTTT. This encodes CASSLGLTQDTQYF.

CDR3 sequence reads: CASSPRASGNDEQYF. CDR3 nucleotides: TGTGCCAGCAGCCCCCGAGCCAGCGGGAATGACGAGCAGTACTTC. The chain joins TRBV7-6 to TRBJ2-7; 7 bases map to TRBD2. The CDR3 has 15 residues. CDR1 and CDR2 (germline): SGHVS, FNYEAQ. With 5 bases clipped from V and 5 bases from J, the junction kept 12 bases outside the gene matches.

This clone was detected only once. CDR3: CASSKAGDSTDTQYF. The CDR3, as DNA: TGTGCCAGCAGCAAAGCGGGAGATAGCACAGATACGCAGTATTTT. The chain has TRBV5-4 and TRBJ2-3; 8 positions match TRBD2. V shed 4 bases, J shed 0 bases, and the junction held 4 bases outside the gene matches. This CDR3 is 15 amino acids long. From germline, CDR1 is SGHNT and CDR2 YYREEE (reference sequence).

The chain is built from TRBV5-1 and TRBJ1-5, with D possibly being TRBD1 (6 bases). Germline lookup yields CDR1 SGHRS and CDR2 YFSETQ. The CDR3 contains 15 residues. Between the trimmed V and J ends, which lost 5 bases and 5 bases, there was a span of 17 bases. The CDR3 spells CASSDQGLGDQPQHF. As DNA, the CDR3 is TGCGCCAGCAGTGACCAGGGGTTGGGGGATCAGCCCCAGCATTTT.

The V gene is TRBV2, the J gene TRBJ2-5, with D possibly matching TRBD2 (5 bases). The V end was cut by 3 bases, the J end by 3 bases, with 11 bases between. This CDR3 region has 14 residues. CDR1 is SNHLY and CDR2 is FYNNEI in the germline V gene. CDR3: CASSESLAEETQYF. Written as DNA, the CDR3 is TGTGCCAGCAGTGAGAGCCTAGCCGAAGAGACCCAGTACTTC.

This clone has more than one count but fewer than ten. The rearrangement joins TRBV5-6 to TRBJ1-2, with D possibly being TRBD1 (6 bases). The V gene lost 3 bases and the J gene lost 4 bases, with 7 bases spanning the gap. CDR3 size: 12 residues. In germline, CDR1 is SGHDT, CDR2 YYEEEE. The CDR3 DNA reads TGTGCCAGCAGCTCAGGGGTCTATGGCTACACCTTC. Its translation: CASSSGVYGYTF.

J is TRBJ1-6 and V is TRBV10-1, with a tentative D call TRBD1 (5 bases). The V end was cut by 0 bases, the J end by 1 base, with 7 bases between. Germline assignment: CDR1 WNHNN and CDR2 SYGVQD (reference sequence). The CDR3 sequence is 16 residues long. CDR3 bases: TGCGCCAGCAGTGAGTCAGAGGGGTCCTATAATTCACCCCTCCACTTT. Its protein is CASSESEGSYNSPLHF.

V and J are TRBV7-2 and TRBJ2-1; TRBD2 matches at 11 bases. With 3 bases clipped from V and 0 bases from J, the junction kept 10 bases outside the gene matches. Germline V gene lookup returns CDR1 SGHTA and CDR2 FQGNSA. The CDR3 consists of 19 residues. The CDR3 spells CASSFTGTSGIYSYNEQFF. CDR3 DNA: TGTGCCAGCAGCTTTACCGGGACTAGCGGAATCTACTCCTACAATGAGCAGTTCTTC.

This chain uses TRBV5-1 with TRBJ2-5, with 12 bases lining up with TRBD2. The V gene end was trimmed by 6 bases and the J gene end by 1 base; junction bases not matched to a gene: 4. In germline, CDR1 is SGHRS, CDR2 YFSETQ. CDR3 length equals 15 residues. DNA of the CDR3: TGCGCCAGCACAGGACTAGCGGGAATCCAAGAGACCCAGTACTTC. This sequence encodes CASTGLAGIQETQYF.

This rearrangement joins TRBV5-1 to TRBJ2-7, with D perhaps TRBD1 (6 bases). The germline gives CDR1 SGHRS, CDR2 YFSETQ. The CDR3 contains 14 residues. Trimming pared 0 bases from V and 2 bases from J, leaving 9 bases between. The CDR3 reads CASSLEAGAYEQYF. In DNA, the CDR3 is TGCGCCAGCAGCTTGGAGGCAGGGGCCTACGAGCAGTACTTC.

As to this clone: The junction differs from germline at one of its ends, possibly a read error. The chain recombines TRBV9 with TRBJ2-1; D is undetermined. CDR1 is SGDLS, CDR2 YYNGEE, per germline. The CDR3 consists of 14 residues. The DNA for the CDR3 is TGTGCCAGCAGCGTCGATTTCTCCTCCAATGAGCAGTTCTTC. Amino acids: CASSVDFSSNEQFF. Complete variable domain (other parts from reference TRBV9 and TRBJ2-1): DSGVTQTPKHLITATGQRVTLRCSPRSGDLSVYWYQQSLDQGLQFLIQYYNGEERAKGNILERFSAQQFPDLHSELNLSSLELGDSALYFCASSVDFSSNEQFFGPGTRLTVL.

The V gene is TRBV6-1, the J gene TRBJ2-5, with 8 bases aligning to TRBD2. Germline V gives CDR1 MNHNS, CDR2 SASEGT. Trimming at V came to 11 bases and at J to 4 bases, leaving 9 bases not matched to a gene. The CDR3 covers 13 residues. The CDR3 sequence: CALMWLAGETQYF. The CDR3 DNA is TGTGCCCTGATGTGGCTAGCGGGAGAGACCCAGTACTTC.

The rearrangement joins TRBV10-2 to TRBJ2-4; D is undetermined. Trimming pared 7 bases from V and 0 bases from J, leaving 7 bases between. Germline V lookup: CDR1 WSHSY, CDR2 SAAADI. This CDR3 has 13 residues. This CDR3 reads CASNDPAKNIQYF. DNA of the CDR3: TGCGCCAGCAACGATCCAGCCAAAAACATTCAGTACTTC.

This chain connects TRBV30 to TRBJ2-5, with TRBD1 identical over 8 bases. V gave up 1 base and J gave up 1 base; unmatched junction bases: 5. The length of the CDR3 is 15 residues. Germline lookup yields CDR1 GTSNPN and CDR2 SVGIG (reference sequence). The CDR3 sequence: CAWSAQGASQETQYF. The DNA of the CDR3 is TGTGCCTGGAGTGCTCAGGGGGCTAGCCAAGAGACCCAGTACTTC.

The chain links TRBV7-3 to TRBJ1-2, with 7 bases aligning to TRBD1. Looked up from germline, CDR1 is SGHTA and CDR2 is FQGTGA. V gave up 2 bases and J gave up 2 bases; unmatched junction bases: 2. This CDR3 spans 14 amino acids. The CDR3, as DNA: TGTGCCAGCAGCTTAGCGACAGGGAACTATGGCTACACCTTC. This encodes CASSLATGNYGYTF.